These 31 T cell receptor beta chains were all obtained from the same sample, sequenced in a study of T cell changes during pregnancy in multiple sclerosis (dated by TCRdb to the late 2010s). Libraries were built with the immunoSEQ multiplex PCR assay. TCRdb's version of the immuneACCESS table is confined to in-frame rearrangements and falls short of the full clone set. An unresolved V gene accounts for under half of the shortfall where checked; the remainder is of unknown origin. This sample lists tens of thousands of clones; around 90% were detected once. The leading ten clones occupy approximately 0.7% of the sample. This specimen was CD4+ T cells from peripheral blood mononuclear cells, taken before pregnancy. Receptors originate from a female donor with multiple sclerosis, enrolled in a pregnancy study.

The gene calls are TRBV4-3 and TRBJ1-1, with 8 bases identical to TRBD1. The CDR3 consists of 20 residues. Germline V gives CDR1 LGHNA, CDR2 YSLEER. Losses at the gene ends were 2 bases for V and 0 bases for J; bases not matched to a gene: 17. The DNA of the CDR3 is TGCGCCAGCAGCCAACGGGCAGGGGGCTGGGTGGGCAAAATGAACACTGAAGCTTTCTTT. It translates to CASSQRAGGWVGKMNTEAFF.

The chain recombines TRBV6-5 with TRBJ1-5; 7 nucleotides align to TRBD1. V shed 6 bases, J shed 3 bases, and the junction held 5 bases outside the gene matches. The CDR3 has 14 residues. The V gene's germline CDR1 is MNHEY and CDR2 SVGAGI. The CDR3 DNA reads TGTGCCAGCAGGCACAGGGGCACCAATCAGCCCCAGCATTTT. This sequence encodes CASRHRGTNQPQHF.

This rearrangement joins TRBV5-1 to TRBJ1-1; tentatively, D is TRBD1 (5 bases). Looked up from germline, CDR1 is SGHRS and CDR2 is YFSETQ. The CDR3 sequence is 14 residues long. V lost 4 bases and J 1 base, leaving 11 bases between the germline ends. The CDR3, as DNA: TGCGCCAGCAGCCCCGGGGGGGAGAACACTGAAGCTTTCTTT. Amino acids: CASSPGGENTEAFF.

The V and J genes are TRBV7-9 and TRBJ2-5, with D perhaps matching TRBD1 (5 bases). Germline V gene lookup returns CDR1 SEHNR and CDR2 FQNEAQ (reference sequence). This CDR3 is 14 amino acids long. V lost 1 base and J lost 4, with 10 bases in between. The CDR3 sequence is CASSLEKGRETQYF. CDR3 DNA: TGTGCCAGCAGCTTAGAAAAGGGGCGAGAGACCCAGTACTTC. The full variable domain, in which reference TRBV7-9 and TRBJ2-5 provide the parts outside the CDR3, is DTGVSQNPRHKITKRGQNVTFRCDPISEHNRLYWYRQTLGQGPEFLTYFQNEAQLEKSRLLSDRFSAERPKGSFSTLEIQRTEQGDSAMYLCASSLEKGRETQYFGPGTRLLVL.

CDR3 residues: CASSLAVRGETQYF. DNA of the CDR3: TGTGCCAGCAGCTTGGCCGTTCGGGGGGAGACCCAGTACTTC. This chain connects TRBV5-4 to TRBJ2-5; D is possibly TRBD2 (6 bases). The CDR3 covers 14 residues. V lost 0 bases and J 5 bases, leaving 11 bases between the germline ends. Germline V gene lookup returns CDR1 SGHNT and CDR2 YYREEE (reference sequence).

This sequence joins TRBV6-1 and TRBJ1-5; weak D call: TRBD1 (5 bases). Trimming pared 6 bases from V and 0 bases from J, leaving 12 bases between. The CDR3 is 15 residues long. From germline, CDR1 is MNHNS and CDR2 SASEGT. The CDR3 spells CASRAGWDSNQPQHF. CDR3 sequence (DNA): TGTGCCAGCAGGGCAGGGTGGGATAGCAATCAGCCCCAGCATTTT.

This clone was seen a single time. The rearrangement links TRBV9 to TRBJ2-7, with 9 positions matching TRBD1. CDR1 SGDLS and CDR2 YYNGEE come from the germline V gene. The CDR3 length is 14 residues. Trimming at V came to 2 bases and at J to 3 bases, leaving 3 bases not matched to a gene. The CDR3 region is CASSVGTGYYEQYF. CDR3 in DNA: TGTGCCAGCAGCGTTGGGACAGGGTACTACGAGCAGTACTTC.

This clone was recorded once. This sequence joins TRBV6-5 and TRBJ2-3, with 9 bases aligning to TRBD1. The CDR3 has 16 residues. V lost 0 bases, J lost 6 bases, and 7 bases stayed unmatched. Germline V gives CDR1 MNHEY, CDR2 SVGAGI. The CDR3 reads CASSYSPGQGGDTQYF. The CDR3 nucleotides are TGTGCCAGCAGTTACTCCCCGGGACAGGGTGGGGATACGCAGTATTTT.

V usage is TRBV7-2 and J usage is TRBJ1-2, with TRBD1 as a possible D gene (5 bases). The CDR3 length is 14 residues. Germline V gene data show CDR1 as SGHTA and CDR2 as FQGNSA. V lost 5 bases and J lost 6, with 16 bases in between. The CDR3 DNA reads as TGTGCCAGCAGCCGCCTGGGGGGGATGGATGGCTACACCTTC. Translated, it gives CASSRLGGMDGYTF. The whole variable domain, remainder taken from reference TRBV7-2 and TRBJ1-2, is GAGVSQSPSNKVTEKGKDVELRCDPISGHTALYWYRQSLGQGLEFLIYFQGNSAPDKSGLPSDRFSAERTGGSVSTLTIQRTQQEDSAVYLCASSRLGGMDGYTFGSGTRLTVV.

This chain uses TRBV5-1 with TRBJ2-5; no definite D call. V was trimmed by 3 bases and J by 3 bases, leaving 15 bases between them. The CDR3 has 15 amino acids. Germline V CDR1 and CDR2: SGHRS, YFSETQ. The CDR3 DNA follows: TGCGCCAGCAGCTGGAAAGCTGCTCGGGAAGAGACCCAGTACTTC. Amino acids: CASSWKAAREETQYF.

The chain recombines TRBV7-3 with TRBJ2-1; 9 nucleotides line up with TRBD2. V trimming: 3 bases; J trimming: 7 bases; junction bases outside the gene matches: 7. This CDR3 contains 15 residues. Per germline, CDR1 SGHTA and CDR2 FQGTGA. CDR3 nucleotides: TGTGCCAGCAGCTTGGGCGGGGGGGCCGGAAATGAGCAGTTCTTC. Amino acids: CASSLGGGAGNEQFF.

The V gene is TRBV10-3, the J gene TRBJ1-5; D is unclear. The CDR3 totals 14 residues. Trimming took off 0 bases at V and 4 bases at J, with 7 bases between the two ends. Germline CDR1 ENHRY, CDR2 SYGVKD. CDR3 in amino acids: CAISESVRNQPQHF. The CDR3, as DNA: TGTGCCATCAGTGAGTCTGTTAGAAATCAGCCCCAGCATTTT.

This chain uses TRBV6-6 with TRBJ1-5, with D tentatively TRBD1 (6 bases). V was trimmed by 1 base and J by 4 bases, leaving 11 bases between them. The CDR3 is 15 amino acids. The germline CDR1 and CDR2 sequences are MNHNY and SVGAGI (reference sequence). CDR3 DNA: TGTGCCAGCAGTTACTTCAGGGGCGGGAATCAGCCCCAGCATTTT. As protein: CASSYFRGGNQPQHF.

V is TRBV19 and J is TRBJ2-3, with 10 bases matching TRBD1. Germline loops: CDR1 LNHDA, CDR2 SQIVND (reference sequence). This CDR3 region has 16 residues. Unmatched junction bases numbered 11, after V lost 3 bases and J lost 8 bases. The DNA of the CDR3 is TGTGCCAGTAGTATTACTGGGACAGGGGTTGACGGTACGCAGTATTTT. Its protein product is CASSITGTGVDGTQYF.

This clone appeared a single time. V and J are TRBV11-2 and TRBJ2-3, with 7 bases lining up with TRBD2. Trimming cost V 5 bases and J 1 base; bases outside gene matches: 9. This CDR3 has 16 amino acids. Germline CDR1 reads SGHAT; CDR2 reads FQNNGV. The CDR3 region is CASSPSLAARTDTQYF. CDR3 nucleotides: TGTGCCAGCAGCCCCTCTCTAGCGGCGCGCACAGATACGCAGTATTTT.

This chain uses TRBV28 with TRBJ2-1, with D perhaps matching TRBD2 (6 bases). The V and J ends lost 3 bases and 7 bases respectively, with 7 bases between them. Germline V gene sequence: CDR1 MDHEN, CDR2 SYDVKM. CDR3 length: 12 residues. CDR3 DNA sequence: TGTGCCAGCAGTTTGGGGGGTAATGAGCAGTTCTTC. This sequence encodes CASSLGGNEQFF.

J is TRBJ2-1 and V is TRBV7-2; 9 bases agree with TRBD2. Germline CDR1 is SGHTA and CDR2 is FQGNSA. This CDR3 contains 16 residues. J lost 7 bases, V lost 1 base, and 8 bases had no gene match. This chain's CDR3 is CASSLDFSGGFNEQFF. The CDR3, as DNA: TGTGCCAGCAGCTTAGACTTCAGCGGGGGGTTTAATGAGCAGTTCTTC.

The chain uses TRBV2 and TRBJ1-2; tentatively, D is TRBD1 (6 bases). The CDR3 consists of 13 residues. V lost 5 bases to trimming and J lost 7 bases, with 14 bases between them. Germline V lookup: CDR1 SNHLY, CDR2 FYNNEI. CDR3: CASSPGQFPGYTF. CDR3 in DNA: TGTGCCAGCAGTCCTGGACAGTTTCCTGGCTACACCTTC.

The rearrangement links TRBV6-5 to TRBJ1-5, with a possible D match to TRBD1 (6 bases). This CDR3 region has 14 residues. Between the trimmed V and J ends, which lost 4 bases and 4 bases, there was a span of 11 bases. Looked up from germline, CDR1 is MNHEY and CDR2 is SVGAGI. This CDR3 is CASSSGTPNQPQHF. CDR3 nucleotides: TGTGCCAGCAGTTCCGGGACACCGAATCAGCCCCAGCATTTT.

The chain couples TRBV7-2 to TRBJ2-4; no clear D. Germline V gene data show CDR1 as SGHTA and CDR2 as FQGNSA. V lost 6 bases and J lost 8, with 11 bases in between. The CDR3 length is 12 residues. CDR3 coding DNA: TGTGCCAGCAGTTTCACTGAGCACATTCAGTACTTC. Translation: CASSFTEHIQYF.

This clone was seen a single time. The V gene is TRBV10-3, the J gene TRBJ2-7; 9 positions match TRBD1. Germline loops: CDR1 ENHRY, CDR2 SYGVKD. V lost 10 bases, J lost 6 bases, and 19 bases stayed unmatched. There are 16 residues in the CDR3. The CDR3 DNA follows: TGTGCCACCCGGGGAGGAGCGGGGACAGGGCTCCGCGAGCAGTACTTC. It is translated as CATRGGAGTGLREQYF.

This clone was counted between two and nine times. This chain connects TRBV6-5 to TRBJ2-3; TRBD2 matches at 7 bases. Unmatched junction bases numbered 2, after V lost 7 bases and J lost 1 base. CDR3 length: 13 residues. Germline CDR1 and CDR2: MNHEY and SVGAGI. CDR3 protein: CASNAGGTDTQYF. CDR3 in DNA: TGTGCCAGCAATGCGGGGGGCACAGATACGCAGTATTTT.

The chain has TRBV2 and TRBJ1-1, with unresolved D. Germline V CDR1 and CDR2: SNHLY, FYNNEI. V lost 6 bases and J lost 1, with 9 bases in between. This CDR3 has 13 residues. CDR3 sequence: CASRRERNTEAFF. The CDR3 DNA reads TGTGCCAGCAGAAGGGAGAGGAACACTGAAGCTTTCTTT.

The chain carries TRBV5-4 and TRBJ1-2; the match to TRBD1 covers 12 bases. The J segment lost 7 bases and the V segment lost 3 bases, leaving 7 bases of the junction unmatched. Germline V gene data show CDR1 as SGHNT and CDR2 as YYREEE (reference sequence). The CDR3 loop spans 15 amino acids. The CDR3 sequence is CASSSGTGGGFGYTF. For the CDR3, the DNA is TGTGCCAGCAGCTCAGGGACAGGGGGCGGTTTTGGCTACACCTTC.

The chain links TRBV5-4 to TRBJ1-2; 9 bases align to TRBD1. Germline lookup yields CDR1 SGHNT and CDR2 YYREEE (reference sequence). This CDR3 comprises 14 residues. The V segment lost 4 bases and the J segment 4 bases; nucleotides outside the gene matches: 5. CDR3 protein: CASSHDRGSYGYTF. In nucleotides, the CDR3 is TGTGCCAGCAGCCACGACAGGGGGAGCTATGGCTACACCTTC.

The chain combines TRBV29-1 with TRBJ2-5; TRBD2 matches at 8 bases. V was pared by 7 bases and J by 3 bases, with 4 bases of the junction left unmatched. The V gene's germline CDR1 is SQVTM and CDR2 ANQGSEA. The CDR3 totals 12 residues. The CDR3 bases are TGCAGCGCCTTTAGCGGGGAAGAGACCCAGTACTTC. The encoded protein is CSAFSGEETQYF. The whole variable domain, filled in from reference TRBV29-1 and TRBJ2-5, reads SAVISQKPSRDICQRGTSLTIQCQVDSQVTMMFWYRQQPGQSLTLIATANQGSEATYESGFVIDKFPISRPNLTFSTLTVSNMSPEDSSIYLCSAFSGEETQYFGPGTRLLVL.

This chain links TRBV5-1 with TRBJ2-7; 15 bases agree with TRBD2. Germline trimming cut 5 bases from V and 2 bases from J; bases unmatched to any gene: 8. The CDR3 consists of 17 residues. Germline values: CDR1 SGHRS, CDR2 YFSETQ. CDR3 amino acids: CASRAGLAGGRTYEQYF. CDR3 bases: TGCGCCAGCAGAGCCGGACTAGCGGGGGGGCGGACCTACGAGCAGTACTTC.

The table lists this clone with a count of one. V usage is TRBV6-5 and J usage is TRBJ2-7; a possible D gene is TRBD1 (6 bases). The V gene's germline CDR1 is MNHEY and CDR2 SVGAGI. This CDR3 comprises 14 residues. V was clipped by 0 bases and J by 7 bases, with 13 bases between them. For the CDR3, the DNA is TGTGCCAGCAGTTACTCGAGGGGGAAGGGGGAGCAGTACTTC. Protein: CASSYSRGKGEQYF.

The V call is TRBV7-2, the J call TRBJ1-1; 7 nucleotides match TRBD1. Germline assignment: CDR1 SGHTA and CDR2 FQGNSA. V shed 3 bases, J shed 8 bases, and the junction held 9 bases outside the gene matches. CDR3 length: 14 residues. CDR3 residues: CASSLRGQPAEAFF. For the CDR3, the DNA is TGTGCCAGCAGCTTGCGGGGACAGCCGGCCGAAGCTTTCTTT.

The CDR3 region is CSASPGAQYF. The CDR3 region has the DNA TGCAGTGCTAGTCCGGGGGCCCAGTACTTC. The chain recombines TRBV20-1 with TRBJ2-5; possible D gene TRBD2, 6 bases. Trimming pared 3 bases from V and 9 bases from J, leaving 8 bases between. The V gene's germline CDR1 is DFQATT and CDR2 SNEGSKA (reference sequence). CDR3 length: 10 amino acids.

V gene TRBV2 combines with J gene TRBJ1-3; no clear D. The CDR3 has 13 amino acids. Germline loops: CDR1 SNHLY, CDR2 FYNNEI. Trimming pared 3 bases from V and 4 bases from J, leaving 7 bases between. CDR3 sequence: CASSDRPGNTIYF. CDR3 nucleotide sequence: TGTGCCAGCAGTGACAGGCCCGGAAACACCATATATTTT. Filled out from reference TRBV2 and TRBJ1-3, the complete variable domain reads EPEVTQTPSHQVTQMGQEVILRCVPISNHLYFYWYRQILGQKVEFLVSFYNNEISEKSEIFDDQFSVERPDGSNFTLKIRSTKLEDSAMYFCASSDRPGNTIYFGEGSWLTVV.